This T cell receptor beta chain was captured by sequencing in a study of T cell responses to AZD1222 COVID-19 vaccine. Points from the study as a whole: The CD4 TCRs associated with vaccination extended across spike and predominated at 160-218 and 743-854. Most donors were white British, females outnumbered males, and clonal diversity was possibly underestimated.

Regarding this clone: Its matching antigen is unknown.

Profiling relied on immunoSEQ multiplex PCR, and the TCRdb table lists in-frame clones only, not all of them. The sample records around 200,000 clones, 85% to 95% being singletons. Second doses at about 4 or about 12 weeks were pooled. The V gene lost 5 bases and the J gene lost 1 base, with 9 bases spanning the gap. The V gene's germline CDR1 is LNHDA and CDR2 SQIVND (reference sequence). The CDR3 sequence is 14 residues long. This specimen consisted of peripheral blood, obtained 28 days after the second AZD1222 dose. This receptor was identified in an adult who received the AZD1222 COVID-19 vaccine. J is TRBJ1-3 and V is TRBV19; D is perhaps TRBD1 (5 bases). The CDR3 DNA reads TGTGCCAGTAGTGTGGGGGAGTCTGGAAACACCATATATTTT. This encodes CASSVGESGNTIYF.